This record looks at one TCR beta chain sequence and its context. The antigen remains unidentified. Looked up from germline, CDR1 is LNHNV and CDR2 is YYDKDF (reference sequence). This CDR3 is built from 14 residues. Trimming took off 3 bases at V and 7 bases at J, with 13 bases between the two ends. This sample was included in a study of blood T cells in healthy people across ages. Study-level results: Investigators treated diversity estimates from one million T cells as underestimates. Both naive CD4+ cell counts and diversity were greater in long-lived donors than in aged donors. Roughly linear declines in TCR beta diversity per million T cells occurred with age.

Sample-barcoded 5' priming and a J-beta primer mix drove a second PCR of 7 to 11 cycles. Each cDNA molecule was tagged by a template-switch adaptor that had 12 random nucleotides. MiXCR, applied by TCRdb to the 5' RACE reads, yields one record per CDR3 protein. The data hold some 710,000 distinct CDR3 sequences, with about half observed a single time. The sequenced sample consisted of blood. The chain employs TRBV15 and TRBJ1-5, with no clear D. The origin of this receptor is a man older than 75 in good health. The CDR3 DNA reads TGTGCCACCAGCAGCGGTACAGCTAGCCAGCCCCAGCATTTT. As protein: CATSSGTASQPQHF.